The 28 T cell receptor beta chains presented below share a single source sample, sequenced in a study of T cells in Graves' hyperthyroidism and ophthalmopathy. Researchers took RNA transcripts and amplified the TCR beta CDR3 regions from them. Initially, a first-round RT-PCR of the TCR CDR3 employed the HTBI primer set. MiXCR was run by TCRdb on the multiplex PCR reads, yielding one entry per CDR3 protein. The table lists fewer than 350,000 distinct CDR3 sequences, about 21% of them singletons. Sequenced input: blood. Every receptor here comes from a woman aged 50 to 60 with Graves' hyperthyroidism.

There are a few counts of this clonotype. At one of its ends the junction is not consistent with the germline gene, which may arise from a read error. The gene calls are TRBV7-7 and TRBJ2-3, with 7 bases aligning to TRBD1. The length of the CDR3 is 15 residues. The germline V gene encodes CDR1 SSHAT and CDR2 FNYEAQ (reference sequence). CDR3 sequence: CASSTDLEGADTQYF. The CDR3, as DNA: TGTGCTAGCAGCACCGACTTAGAGGGGGCGGATACGCAGTATTTT.

Many counts were recorded for this clonotype. The chain employs TRBV30 and TRBJ2-5; D is unclear. Germline CDR1 is GTSNPN and CDR2 is SVGIG (reference sequence). Trimming pared 4 bases from V and 1 base from J, leaving 10 bases between. This CDR3 is built from 13 residues. The chain's CDR3 is CAWTRQIQETQYF. Here the CDR3 DNA reads TGTGCCTGGACGAGGCAGATCCAAGAGACCCAGTACTTC.

On this clonotype itself: A clone one base away is much larger, so this may be a read error. The V gene is TRBV5-6, the J gene TRBJ2-7; 10 nucleotides match TRBD1. The CDR3 contains 14 residues. Unmatched junction bases numbered 3, after V lost 5 bases and J lost 1 base. The germline gives CDR1 SGHDT, CDR2 YYEEEE. The chain's CDR3 is CASRGTGESYEQYF. CDR3 DNA: TGTGCCAGCAGAGGGACAGGGGAATCCTACGAGCAGTACTTC.

With respect to this clonotype: This may stem from a read error, because a much larger clone lies one nucleotide away. J is TRBJ1-1 and V is TRBV3-1; D is uncertain. Germline V gives CDR1 LGHDT, CDR2 YNNKEL (reference sequence). CDR3 size: 12 residues. The CDR3 loop is CASSQVNIEAFF. CDR3 in DNA: TGTGCCAGCAGCCAAGTAAACATTGAAGCTTTCTTT.

This clonotype was found many times. J is TRBJ2-3 and V is TRBV5-1; 11 bases agree with TRBD1. The germline gives CDR1 SGHRS, CDR2 YFSETQ. Trimming cost V 4 bases and J 6 bases; bases outside gene matches: 7. CDR3 length: 15 amino acids. In nucleotides, the CDR3 is TGCGCCAGCAGCCCGGACAGGGGGCTATCTGATACGCAGTATTTT. Encoded protein: CASSPDRGLSDTQYF.

This clonotype was detected ten times or more. V is TRBV9 and J is TRBJ2-5, with TRBD2 matching 11 bases. Germline V CDR1 and CDR2: SGDLS, YYNGEE. There are 16 residues in the CDR3. V lost 0 bases and J lost 5; bases outside the gene matches: 6. CDR3 in amino acids: CASSVARLAGLETQYF. CDR3 coding DNA: TGTGCCAGCAGCGTAGCCAGACTAGCGGGGTTGGAGACCCAGTACTTC.

The chain combines TRBV15 with TRBJ2-3, with D unresolved. The CDR3 has 13 residues. Germline V gives CDR1 LNHNV, CDR2 YYDKDF (reference sequence). The germline V and J ends were trimmed by 4 bases and 2 bases, with 7 bases remaining between them. CDR3 residues: CATSTSTTDTQYF. The CDR3 DNA is TGTGCCACCAGCACCTCAACCACAGATACGCAGTATTTT.

This clonotype was recorded many times. The chain employs TRBV13 and TRBJ1-2, with D hard to call. Germline V lookup: CDR1 PRHDT, CDR2 FYEKMQ (reference sequence). V was trimmed by 4 bases and J by 3 bases, leaving 12 bases between them. The CDR3 spans 14 residues. CDR3 loop: CASSSSYRDYGYTF. CDR3 nucleotide sequence: TGTGCCAGCAGCTCCTCTTACCGGGACTATGGCTACACCTTC.

This clonotype has a count of ten or more. The chain joins TRBV27 to TRBJ1-1; D might be TRBD1 (6 bases). Trimming took off 3 bases at V and 0 bases at J, with 17 bases between the two ends. This CDR3 has 17 amino acids. Germline CDR1 is MNHEY and CDR2 is SMNVEV (reference sequence). The CDR3, as DNA: TGTGCCAGCAGTTTGGGGTTCAGGGGCGGGGTGAACACTGAAGCTTTCTTT. Its protein product is CASSLGFRGGVNTEAFF.

Comment on this clonotype: This could be a read error, since a much larger clone is one nucleotide away. The chain employs TRBV6-1 and TRBJ1-1, with TRBD1 as a possible D gene (5 bases). Looked up from germline, CDR1 is MNHNS and CDR2 is SASEGT. The CDR3 is 16 amino acids. CDR3 in amino acids: CASSDARGTRNTEALF. CDR3 DNA sequence: TGTGCCAGCAGTGACGCCCGAGGGACCAGGAACACTGAAGCTCTCTTT.

This clonotype was recorded many times. The chain uses TRBV20-1 and TRBJ2-3, with a weak D call TRBD2 (6 bases). V gave up 1 base and J gave up 4 bases, with 18 bases separating them. The CDR3 extends over 16 amino acids. Germline loops: CDR1 DFQATT, CDR2 SNEGSKA (reference sequence). The CDR3 coding sequence is TGCAGTGCTAGAGGAATCGGGACTGGGTGGTCAGATACGCAGTATTTT. Protein sequence: CSARGIGTGWSDTQYF.

This clonotype was seen at least ten times. V usage is TRBV28 and J usage is TRBJ1-2; perhaps TRBD1 as D (6 bases). Germline loops: CDR1 MDHEN, CDR2 SYDVKM. CDR3 length equals 13 residues. V was pared by 6 bases and J by 4 bases, with 12 bases between. CDR3 bases: TGTGCCAGCAGACAAACAGGGATCTATGGCTACACCTTC. Residues: CASRQTGIYGYTF.

This clonotype appeared a few times. The rearrangement joins TRBV5-1 to TRBJ2-7, with D unresolved. The germline CDR1 and CDR2 sequences are SGHRS and YFSETQ. This CDR3 is built from 13 residues. The germline V and J ends were trimmed by 0 bases and 3 bases, with 7 bases remaining between them. The CDR3, as DNA: TGCGCCAGCAGCTTGGACGGTAACTACGAGCAGTACTTC. Its translation: CASSLDGNYEQYF.

The V call is TRBV2, the J call TRBJ2-1; D is possibly TRBD1 or TRBD2 (5 bases each). The CDR3 has 13 amino acids. Germline V gives CDR1 SNHLY, CDR2 FYNNEI. Trimming stripped 5 bases from V and 7 bases from J, with 12 bases between. CDR3 residues: CASSRTGPNEQFF. The CDR3 bases are TGTGCCAGCAGTCGGACGGGGCCGAATGAGCAGTTCTTC.

The sample holds many counts of this clonotype. This chain uses TRBV11-1 with TRBJ2-1, with D possibly being TRBD1 (6 bases). The V and J ends lost 2 bases and 1 base respectively, with 15 bases between them. This CDR3 contains 17 residues. The germline gives CDR1 SGHAT, CDR2 FQDESV (reference sequence). The CDR3 region has the DNA TGTGCCAGCAGCTTACGGTCAGGGGTAAGGTCCTACAATGAGCAGTTCTTC. Translated, it gives CASSLRSGVRSYNEQFF.

The genes are TRBV6-1 and TRBJ2-5, with D possibly being TRBD1 (6 bases). Germline CDR1 MNHNS, CDR2 SASEGT. Trimming cost V 7 bases and J 5 bases, with 11 bases left between them. CDR3 length equals 12 residues. The CDR3 here is CASKQGWETQYF. The CDR3 region has the DNA TGTGCCAGCAAACAGGGATGGGAGACCCAGTACTTC.

This rearrangement joins TRBV5-6 to TRBJ1-5; possibly TRBD1 for D (5 bases). This CDR3 has 14 amino acids. V dropped 3 bases and J dropped 5 bases, with 12 bases sitting between them. Germline CDR1 reads SGHDT; CDR2 reads YYEEEE. CDR3 DNA sequence: TGTGCCAGCAGCTCTAGGACATTCGATCAGCCCCAGCATTTT. The encoded protein is CASSSRTFDQPQHF.

This clonotype was recorded at least ten times. This sequence joins TRBV6-1 and TRBJ1-2, with a possible D match to TRBD1 (5 bases). V was cut by 0 bases and J by 6 bases, with 11 bases left in between. The CDR3 spans 14 residues. Germline CDR1 is MNHNS and CDR2 is SASEGT. The CDR3 sequence is CASSEAGGYDGYTF. CDR3 bases: TGTGCCAGCAGTGAAGCGGGGGGGTACGATGGCTACACCTTC.

In this sample, this clonotype turned up many times. This chain uses TRBV2 with TRBJ1-1; D ambiguous. This CDR3 is built from 13 residues. Looked up from germline, CDR1 is SNHLY and CDR2 is FYNNEI. Trimming left V 1 base short and J 0 bases short, with 3 bases between. Here the CDR3 reads CASSEGMNTEAFF. The CDR3 DNA reads as TGTGCCAGCAGTGAAGGCATGAACACTGAAGCTTTCTTT.

The chain recombines TRBV16 with TRBJ1-5; no definite D call. The CDR3 runs 12 residues. With 0 bases removed from V and 11 bases from J, the gap between germline ends came to 8 bases. Germline CDR1 and CDR2: KGHSY and FQNENV. CDR3 nucleotide sequence: TGTGCCAGCAGCCAATCTGGCTCGGCCCAGCATTTT. It encodes CASSQSGSAQHF.

This sequence joins TRBV3-1 and TRBJ1-2, with D perhaps matching TRBD1 (6 bases). Germline V gene lookup returns CDR1 LGHDT and CDR2 YNNKEL (reference sequence). The CDR3 has 13 amino acids. Trimming shortened V by 4 bases and J by 8 bases, and 14 bases separated the two germline ends. This CDR3 reads CASSRGPQGGYTF. In nucleotides, the CDR3 is TGTGCCAGCAGCCGGGGCCCTCAGGGGGGCTACACCTTC.

The sample holds a few counts of this clonotype. The V call is TRBV27, the J call TRBJ2-7; D not certain. Trimming removed 5 bases at V and 0 bases at J, with 11 bases between. The germline CDR1 and CDR2 sequences are MNHEY and SMNVEV (reference sequence). The CDR3 is 14 residues long. CDR3: CASSPMSVSYEQYF. The CDR3 DNA is TGTGCCAGCAGTCCCATGAGCGTCTCCTACGAGCAGTACTTC.

Notes on this clonotype: A much larger clone lies a single base off, so this may be a read error. V and J are TRBV7-9 and TRBJ2-7; D call uncertain. V was clipped by 4 bases and J by 2 bases, with 9 bases between them. Germline V gene sequence: CDR1 SEHNR, CDR2 FQNEAQ (reference sequence). The CDR3 has 13 amino acids. CDR3 residues: CASSSMSPYEQYF. The CDR3 DNA sequence: TGTGCCAGCAGCTCGATGAGCCCCTACGAGCAGTACTTC.

Many counts were recorded for this clonotype. This chain links TRBV2 with TRBJ1-1; TRBD1 matches at 8 bases. The CDR3 covers 15 residues. Germline CDR1 SNHLY, CDR2 FYNNEI. Trimming at V came to 4 bases and at J to 1 base, leaving 5 bases not matched to a gene. The CDR3 loop reads CASSVDRVRNTEAFF. CDR3 in DNA: TGTGCCAGCAGTGTGGACAGGGTCAGGAACACTGAAGCTTTCTTT.

Many counts were recorded for this clonotype. The chain joins TRBV29-1 to TRBJ2-2; 8 nucleotides match TRBD2. Germline CDR1 is SQVTM and CDR2 is ANQGSEA. This CDR3 has 14 residues. The V and J ends lost 6 bases and 4 bases, in that order; junction bases with no gene match: 7. The CDR3, as DNA: TGCAGCGTGAAAGCGGGGGTCCGCACCGGGGAGCTGTTTTTT. It specifies CSVKAGVRTGELFF.

At least ten counts were recorded for this clonotype. The chain joins TRBV3-1 to TRBJ1-4; D ambiguous. The CDR3 sequence is 17 residues long. Germline CDR1 LGHDT, CDR2 YNNKEL (reference sequence). The ends were cut back, 1 base at V and 8 bases at J, with 20 bases in the middle. The CDR3 DNA is TGTGCCAGCAGCCAAGGGCAGTCGGGCCTGCTTGGCGAAAAACTGTTTTTT. Protein: CASSQGQSGLLGEKLFF.

This clonotype was found many times. V is TRBV11-3 and J is TRBJ2-2, with 13 nucleotides matching TRBD2. Germline CDR1 is SGHNT and CDR2 is YENEEA. The CDR3 spans 16 residues. The J segment lost 3 bases and the V segment lost 5 bases, leaving 3 bases of the junction unmatched. The CDR3, as DNA: TGTGCCAGCAGCCCCGGACTAGCGGGAGACACCGGGGAGCTGTTTTTT. Residues: CASSPGLAGDTGELFF.

This clonotype was seen ten or more times. The chain combines TRBV9 with TRBJ2-2, with D possibly TRBD2 on 6 matching bases. This CDR3 has 15 amino acids. Looked up from germline, CDR1 is SGDLS and CDR2 is YYNGEE. Trimming pared 0 bases from V and 5 bases from J, leaving 11 bases between. As DNA, the CDR3 is TGTGCCAGCAGCGTAGGAGCTCGGGGGACCGGGGAGCTGTTTTTT. This translates into CASSVGARGTGELFF.